This TCR delta chain was sequenced in a study of DNA immune sequencing with unique molecular identifiers. In its sample, this clone is medium-sized. The germline V and J ends were trimmed by 3 bases and 3 bases, with 10 bases remaining between them. The CDR3 spans 13 residues. The germline CDR1 and CDR2 sequences are GEAIGNYY and EKD. Genomic DNA underwent 32-plex PCR targeting all 8 TRDV and 4 TRDJ genes. The library had 12-nucleotide UMIs introduced over around 3 barcoding cycles, then a second adapter PCR. TCRdb called clones from the multiplex PCR reads again using CATT. Of 2,300 or so delta-chain clones in the sample, 11% to 15% were seen once.

This chain connects TRDV2 to TRDJ1; D might be TRDD3 (6 bases). Sequencing was carried out using gamma-delta T cells from PBMCs. This sequence was found in a human donor in good health. The CDR3, as DNA: TGTGCCTGTGACGAGCTGGGGTCCGATAAACTCATCTTT. Encoded protein: CACDELGSDKLIF.